The clone carrying this T cell receptor beta chain has at least ten counts. Deletions cut 6 bases from V and 4 bases from J, with 10 bases between. Per the germline V gene, CDR1 is MNHEY and CDR2 is SVGEGT. The CDR3 consists of 13 residues. This sample stems from a study of low-dose radiotherapy and immunotherapy resistance in tumors. TRAV- and TRBV-specific primers, spanning alpha and beta chains, primed first-strand cDNA. The authors ran 20 PCR cycles to amplify TCRs with a constant-region primer and V-primer adapter. TCRdb called the reads again in MiXCR, with one record for every CDR3 protein. The table includes around 58,000 distinct CDR3 sequences, 23% detected once. Noted time point: after trial treatment. Sample treatment: LDRT plus nivolumab, ipilimumab, low-dose cyclophosphamide and aspirin (RACIN trial).

The chain carries TRBV6-2 or TRBV6-3 and TRBJ1-5; D not certain. Here the sequenced sample was PBMCs, taken after low-dose radiotherapy plus immunotherapy. The TCR sequence derives from a male donor with prostate cancer. The CDR3 spells CASRLDGNQPQHF. CDR3 nucleotides: TGTGCCAGCAGGCTAGACGGGAATCAGCCCCAGCATTTT.